This TCR beta chain emerged from a study of early T cells in non-severe SARS-CoV-2 infection listed by TCRdb under 2021. Looking at the study overall: Because TCR sequencing was done on bulk RNA from unsorted whole blood, the alpha and beta chains could not be paired. General conclusions and limits of the study: VDJdb matching was skewed toward anti-spike CD8 responses and likely underestimated virus-specific expansions by missing private and CD4 specificities.

Here V drops 9 bases and J drops 3 bases, and the junction holds 1 base not matched to any gene. Including the terminal cysteine and phenylalanine, the CDR3 comprises 13 residues. Here the CDR3 DNA is all that survives: 39 bases in frame from base 1. This clonotype appeared many times. Which antigen it targets is not known. Within one base of it there is no much larger clone, and no base qualities were kept. Set within a cohort of healthcare workers in London, UK, this nested case-control study involved weekly PCR testing of nasopharyngeal swabs along with blood sampling. Healthcare workers were recruited between 23 and 31 March 2020, during the week of the UK lockdown, and were followed weekly for up to about 15 weeks. The method was 5' RACE. Instrument on record: NextSeq 500. The TCR library protocol attached unique molecular identifiers to individual cDNA molecules to correct for sequencing error and PCR bias. Both TCR alpha and beta chains were sequenced, and tight co-correlation was observed between alpha and beta sequence abundances in each sample. Processing in the source paper ran as follows. Decombinator V4 was used to annotate TCR sequences for V gene, J gene and CDR3. TCRs were defined as expanded if a significant change between any two time points was detected under a Poisson model with p below 0.0001. TCR abundances were normalised to the total number of TCRs sequenced per sample and expressed as counts per million. TRAV1-2 paired with TRAJ12, TRAJ20 or TRAJ33 defined MAIT TCRs, while TRAV10 paired with TRAJ18 defined iNKT TCRs. VDJdb, accessed 1 November 2021, was searched for CMV, EBV and SARS-CoV-2 annotated TCRs, with TCRs annotated for multiple antigens excluded. In TCRdb, the public reads were trimmed at Q25 with fastp and aligned with MiXCR, with productive beta chains retained. For every CDR3 protein sequence, its rows merge into one entry that carries the most common genes and DNA. These V and J calls derive from TCRdb rather than the authors' analysis. The sample data list some 96,000 distinct CDR3 sequences, and under 15% of these were observed just once. The ten largest make up approximately 2% of the sample.

The specimen sequenced was whole blood. The sequence came from an adult who was a healthcare worker with PCR-confirmed SARS-CoV-2 infection or an uninfected control (not recorded which). The chain employs TRBV23-1 and TRBJ2-2; 10 middle bases align to TRBD1. TRBV23-1 counts as an open reading frame of uncertain function. The CDR3 reads CARTGGDTGELFF. The DNA sequence is TGCGCCAGGACAGGGGGCGACACCGGGGAGCTGTTTTTT.